This T cell receptor (beta chain) emerged from a study of vaccination effects on CD4 cells after COVID-19. Using viral peptide pools, the ViraFEST assay grew out antigen-specific CD4+ T cells prior to sequencing. The culture ran for roughly ten days before CD4+ T cells were isolated. BNT162b2 vaccine or mRNA-1273 vaccine was given to participants in two doses. Both day 3 and day 7 saw half the medium replaced with IL-2 medium. Study-wide results and limits: The study enrolled few convalescent patients and sampled no early post-infection timepoints.

Assay: immunoSEQ multiplex PCR; the TCRdb copy retains only in-frame clones and omits some. The data hold fewer than 85,000 clones, with roughly 79% observed a single time. On this clone itself: Its antigen is as yet unknown.

Germline V gene sequence: CDR1 GTSNPN, CDR2 SVGIG (reference sequence). V lost 0 bases and J 2 bases, leaving 19 bases between the germline ends. This CDR3 has 17 residues. This sample comprised CD4+ T cells from PBMCs cultured with HCoV-OC43 spike peptides, obtained after COVID-19 vaccination. Subset noted: HCoV-OC43 spike overlapping peptide pool stimulation. This chain joins TRBV30 and TRBJ1-2; possible D gene TRBD1, 5 bases. The sequence came from a human donor who received a COVID-19 vaccine. CDR3 amino acids: CAWSVPLRQKSNYGYTF. CDR3 DNA sequence: TGTGCCTGGAGTGTACCCCTCCGACAGAAATCCAACTATGGCTACACCTTC.